This T cell receptor (beta chain) was captured in a study of beta chain features in type 1 diabetes. At the level of the study: In all, around 100 million sorted cells from all samples were analyzed. Study-wide results and limits: Shorter TCRB CDR3s, moderately but significantly so, marked every one of the four CD4+ subsets in Type 1 diabetes patients. Overrepresentation of cells with high TCR expression could result from cDNA sequencing.

TCRB transcripts that were expressed got sequenced, as all of the isolated RNA had been reverse transcribed. The assay was immunoSEQ multiplex PCR, and TCRdb's table has in-frame clones only and misses some. Altogether more than 350,000 clones are present, about an eighth being singletons, with the ten largest covering 0.04% to 0.05%. This clone was recorded a few times. Its antigen is unidentified. This CDR3 is built from 11 residues. CDR1 and CDR2 (germline): SQVTM, ANQGSEA. V was clipped by 4 bases and J by 7 bases, with 10 bases between them. The chain has TRBV29-1 and TRBJ1-2; D is possibly TRBD1 (6 bases). This receptor was taken from a woman younger than 35 in good health. Sequences were obtained from naive CD4+ T cells from blood. CDR3 sequence: CSVATGLGYTF. CDR3 nucleotide sequence: TGCAGCGTTGCTACAGGGCTTGGCTACACCTTC.